The 21 T cell receptor beta chains given below trace back to one sample, sequenced in a study of OX40 agonist ivuxolimab in advanced cancers. Data came from immunoSEQ multiplex PCR; TCRdb stores just in-frame clones and leaves some out. The table shows fewer than 85,000 clones, with about 86% occurring only once. The specimen was CD4+ or CD8+ T cells sorted from blood, collected in a trial of the OX40 agonist ivuxolimab. These receptors all come from an adult with an advanced solid tumor such as melanoma, head and neck, liver or kidney cancer.

The rearrangement joins TRBV5-4 to TRBJ2-3; possibly TRBD1 for D (6 bases). CDR3 length: 14 amino acids. Germline CDR1 SGHNT, CDR2 YYREEE (reference sequence). V lost 4 bases and J 3 bases, leaving 12 bases between the germline ends. For the CDR3, the DNA is TGTGCCAGCAGCCTTCGGACAGTTACAGATACGCAGTATTTT. This translates into CASSLRTVTDTQYF.

The rearrangement joins TRBV28 to TRBJ1-4; a weak D match, TRBD1 (6 bases). The CDR3 consists of 12 residues. The V gene lost 5 bases and the J gene lost 11 bases, with 12 bases spanning the gap. Germline V gene lookup returns CDR1 MDHEN and CDR2 SYDVKM. This chain's CDR3 is CASSVGGEKLFF. DNA of the CDR3: TGTGCCAGCAGTGTAGGGGGTGAGAAACTGTTTTTT.

The rearrangement links TRBV7-2 to TRBJ1-2; 9 bases line up with TRBD1. In germline, CDR1 is SGHTA, CDR2 FQGNSA. J gave up 7 bases and V 4 bases, and 10 bases lay outside the gene matches. This CDR3 comprises 15 residues. CDR3 loop: CASSYGGTGIVGYTF. CDR3 in DNA: TGTGCCAGCAGCTATGGAGGGACAGGGATTGTTGGCTACACCTTC.

V and J are TRBV4-2 and TRBJ2-1; 7 positions agree with TRBD1. This CDR3 is built from 19 residues. The V segment lost 0 bases and the J segment 7 bases; nucleotides outside the gene matches: 18. CDR1 and CDR2 from the germline V gene are LGHNA and YNFKEQ. The CDR3 spells CASSQDLTFTGEPVNEQFF. CDR3 sequence (DNA): TGTGCCAGCAGCCAAGATCTAACTTTTACAGGGGAACCGGTTAATGAGCAGTTCTTC.

The chain is built from TRBV5-1 and TRBJ2-1; TRBD1 is a possible D gene (6 bases). The CDR3 runs to 15 residues. V was shortened by 4 bases and J by 6 bases, with 17 bases between the two germline ends. Per the germline V gene, CDR1 is SGHRS and CDR2 is YFSETQ. The CDR3 bases are TGCGCCAGCAGCCCGGCTCCGATAGGGGGCAATGAGCAGTTCTTC. It codes for CASSPAPIGGNEQFF.

The CDR3 reads CASSQDGMLASTDTQYF. Written as DNA, the CDR3 is TGTGCCAGCAGCCAAGATGGTATGTTAGCGTCCACAGATACGCAGTATTTT. The chain joins TRBV14 to TRBJ2-3; possible D gene TRBD2, 5 bases. Trimming removed 0 bases at V and 2 bases at J, with 15 bases between. CDR1 SGHDN and CDR2 FVKESK come from the germline V gene. The CDR3 spans 17 residues.

About this clone: The conserved final phenylalanine or tryptophan is absent from the CDR3, which likely points to a read error. The chain combines TRBV13 with TRBJ1-2; TRBD1 aligns across 8 bases. The V gene's germline CDR1 is PRHDT and CDR2 FYEKMQ (reference sequence). Trimming removed 5 bases from V and 0 bases from J; junction bases left unmatched: 11. The CDR3 totals 17 residues. CDR3 nucleotides: TGTGCCAGCAGCCACTGGACAGGGAGGGAAGCTAACTATGGCTACACCCTC. Residues: CASSHWTGREANYGYTL.

This CDR3 reads CASSEGAGHNQPQHF. The CDR3 DNA reads TGTGCCAGCAGTGAAGGGGCAGGCCACAATCAGCCCCAGCATTTT. This sequence joins TRBV6-1 and TRBJ1-5; D ambiguous. CDR1 MNHNS and CDR2 SASEGT come from the germline V gene. Trimming took 1 base from V and 3 from J, leaving 10 bases between them. The CDR3 sequence is 15 residues long.

This clone came up a few times. The gene calls are TRBV27 and TRBJ1-1; 9 bases map to TRBD1. Trimming removed 8 bases from V and 3 bases from J; junction bases left unmatched: 7. CDR1 is MNHEY and CDR2 is SMNVEV in the germline V gene (reference sequence). This CDR3 spans 14 amino acids. CDR3 in amino acids: CASGHRGLDTEAFF. The CDR3 bases are TGTGCCAGCGGCCACAGGGGGCTCGACACTGAAGCTTTCTTT.

This rearrangement joins TRBV6-1 to TRBJ2-2; 8 bases line up with TRBD1. Germline assignment: CDR1 MNHNS and CDR2 SASEGT. CDR3 length: 15 amino acids. With 5 bases clipped from V and 9 bases from J, the junction kept 11 bases outside the gene matches. CDR3 residues: CASSLSGQGGWELFF. The CDR3 DNA reads TGTGCCAGCAGTCTTTCCGGACAGGGTGGTTGGGAGCTGTTTTTT.

The chain has TRBV5-5 and TRBJ1-6; 9 bases line up with TRBD1. CDR1 SGHKS and CDR2 YYEKEE come from the germline V gene (reference sequence). The V gene end was trimmed by 3 bases and the J gene end by 11 bases; junction bases not matched to a gene: 9. The CDR3 has 15 amino acids. The CDR3 nucleotides are TGTGCCAGCAGCTCTTTACAGGGGGCAATGGCACCCCTCCACTTT. Translated: CASSSLQGAMAPLHF.

This chain connects TRBV6-1 to TRBJ2-7; D is unresolved. The V and J ends lost 1 base and 5 bases respectively, with 12 bases between them. Looked up from germline, CDR1 is MNHNS and CDR2 is SASEGT. This CDR3 has 14 amino acids. Here the CDR3 reads CASSEGGKGDEQYF. CDR3 nucleotides: TGTGCCAGCAGTGAAGGTGGGAAGGGCGACGAGCAGTACTTC.

In this sample, this clone turned up once. The chain uses TRBV6-5 and TRBJ1-3, with 9 bases identical to TRBD1. J was trimmed by 7 bases and V by 4 bases; bases with no gene match: 5. The CDR3 length is 14 residues. CDR1 is MNHEY and CDR2 is SVGAGI in the germline V gene. For the CDR3, the DNA is TGTGCCAGCAGTTTCACAGGGGGCAGGAACACCATATATTTT. Encoded protein: CASSFTGGRNTIYF.

The chain couples TRBV19 to TRBJ1-3, with unresolved D. Trimming removed 5 bases at V and 3 bases at J, with 11 bases between. Germline lookup yields CDR1 LNHDA and CDR2 SQIVND (reference sequence). The CDR3 extends over 14 amino acids. CDR3 DNA: TGTGCCAGTAGTCCCGAAGGGCGTGGAAACACCATATATTTT. Protein: CASSPEGRGNTIYF.

Of note for this clone: The identical CDR3 is also encoded by other nucleotide sequences in the sample. The V gene is TRBV11-2, the J gene TRBJ1-2; perhaps TRBD1 as D (5 bases). V shed 1 base and J shed 4 bases, with 10 bases lying between them. Germline assignment: CDR1 SGHAT and CDR2 FQNNGV. This CDR3 comprises 14 residues. The CDR3 sequence: CASSLVSGVYGYTF. The CDR3 DNA is TGTGCCAGCAGCTTAGTTTCGGGGGTCTATGGCTACACCTTC. Based on the CDR3 plus reference TRBV11-2 and TRBJ1-2, the full variable domain is EAGVAQSPRYKIIEKRQSVAFWCNPISGHATLYWYQQILGQGPKLLIQFQNNGVVDDSQLPKDRFSAERLKGVDSTLKIQPAKLEDSAVYLCASSLVSGVYGYTFGSGTRLTVV.

This chain joins TRBV2 and TRBJ1-5; D gene unclear. The CDR3 contains 14 residues. Germline V gene lookup returns CDR1 SNHLY and CDR2 FYNNEI. V lost 4 bases and J 0 bases, leaving 7 bases between the germline ends. The CDR3 DNA reads TGTGCCAGCAGTGCCAGTAATAGCAATCAGCCCCAGCATTTT. It yields the protein CASSASNSNQPQHF.

J is TRBJ2-7 and V is TRBV21-1; TRBD1 is taken as the D call from the table, unchecked against the DNA. TRBV21-1 is marked as a pseudogene. The CDR3 length is 18 residues. The CDR3 here is CASSKWGQGDPNMYEQYF. The CDR3 region has the DNA TGTGCCAGCAGCAAATGGGGGCAGGGCGACCCCAATATGTACGAGCAGTACTTC.

V and J are TRBV5-1 and TRBJ2-3; D ambiguous. Germline CDR1 SGHRS, CDR2 YFSETQ. The CDR3 totals 15 residues. Trimming shortened V by 2 bases and J by 3 bases, and 13 bases separated the two germline ends. Here the CDR3 reads CASSLAGASTDTQYF. For the CDR3, the DNA is TGCGCCAGCAGCTTAGCTGGCGCGTCTACAGATACGCAGTATTTT.

The chain joins TRBV5-1 to TRBJ1-1, with D tentatively TRBD1 (6 bases). The CDR3 is made up of 14 amino acids. Germline V gene lookup returns CDR1 SGHRS and CDR2 YFSETQ. Trimming stripped 2 bases from V and 3 bases from J, with 11 bases between. CDR3 region: CASSLWGADTEAFF. The CDR3 DNA sequence: TGCGCCAGCAGCTTATGGGGGGCAGACACTGAAGCTTTCTTT.

The sample holds a few counts of this clone. V usage is TRBV14 and J usage is TRBJ1-1; D gene uncertain. The V and J ends lost 0 bases and 8 bases respectively, with 10 bases between them. Germline-derived CDR1 and CDR2 are SGHDN and FVKESK. There are 13 residues in the CDR3. CDR3 region: CASSQEGIREAFF. In DNA, the CDR3 is TGTGCCAGCAGCCAAGAAGGGATAAGAGAAGCTTTCTTT.

J is TRBJ2-1 and V is TRBV27; D unresolved. CDR1 and CDR2 from the germline V gene are MNHEY and SMNVEV (reference sequence). This CDR3 has 14 residues. The germline V and J ends were trimmed by 3 bases and 6 bases, with 12 bases remaining between them. The CDR3 sequence: CASSFFPRTNEQFF. Here the CDR3 DNA reads TGTGCCAGCAGTTTTTTTCCCCGGACCAATGAGCAGTTCTTC.